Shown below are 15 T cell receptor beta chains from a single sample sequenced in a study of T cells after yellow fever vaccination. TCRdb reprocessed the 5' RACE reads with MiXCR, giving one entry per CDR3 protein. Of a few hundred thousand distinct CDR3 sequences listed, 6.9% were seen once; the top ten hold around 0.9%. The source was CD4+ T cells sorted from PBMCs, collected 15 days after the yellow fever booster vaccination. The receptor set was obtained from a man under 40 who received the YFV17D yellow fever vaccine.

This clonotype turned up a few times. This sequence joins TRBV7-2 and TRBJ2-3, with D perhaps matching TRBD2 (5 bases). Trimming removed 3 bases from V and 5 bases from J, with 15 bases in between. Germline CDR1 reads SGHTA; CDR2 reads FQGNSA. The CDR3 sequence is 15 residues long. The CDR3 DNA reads TGTGCCAGCAGCTTCGGGCGCCGGGGTGTAGATACGCAGTATTTT. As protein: CASSFGRRGVDTQYF.

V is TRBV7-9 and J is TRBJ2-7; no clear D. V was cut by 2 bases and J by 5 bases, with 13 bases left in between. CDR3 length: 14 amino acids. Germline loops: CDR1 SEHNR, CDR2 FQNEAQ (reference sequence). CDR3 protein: CASSLTVRPHEQYF. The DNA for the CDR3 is TGTGCCAGCAGCTTAACGGTTCGACCCCACGAGCAGTACTTC.

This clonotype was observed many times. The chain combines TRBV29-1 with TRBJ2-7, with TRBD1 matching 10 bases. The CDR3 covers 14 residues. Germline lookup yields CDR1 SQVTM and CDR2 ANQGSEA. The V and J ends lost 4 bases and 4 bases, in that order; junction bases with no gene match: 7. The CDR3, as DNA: TGCAGCGTTGGGGTTCGGGACAGGGGATACGAGCAGTACTTC. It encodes CSVGVRDRGYEQYF.

Here the CDR3 DNA reads TGTGCCAGCAGCCAGCTTATGCGGGGGGGCGGCTATCGAGAGACCCAGTACTTC. Translating it yields CASSQLMRGGGYRETQYF. The chain carries TRBV11-2 and TRBJ2-5; 9 nucleotides agree with TRBD2. Germline assignment: CDR1 SGHAT and CDR2 FQNNGV. The CDR3 spans 18 residues. Unmatched junction bases numbered 17, after V lost 5 bases and J lost 4 bases.

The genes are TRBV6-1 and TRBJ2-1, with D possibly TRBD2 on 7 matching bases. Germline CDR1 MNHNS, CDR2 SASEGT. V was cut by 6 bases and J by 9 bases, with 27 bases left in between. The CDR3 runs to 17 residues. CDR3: CASRSSPRPRGAIEQFF. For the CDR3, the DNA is TGTGCCAGCAGAAGTAGTCCCCGGCCCCGGGGGGCAATTGAGCAGTTCTTC.

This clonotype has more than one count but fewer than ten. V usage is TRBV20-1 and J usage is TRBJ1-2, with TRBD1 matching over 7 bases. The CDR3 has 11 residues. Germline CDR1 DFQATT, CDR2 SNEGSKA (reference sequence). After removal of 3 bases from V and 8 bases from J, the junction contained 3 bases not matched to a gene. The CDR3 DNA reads TGCAGTGCTAGCAGACAGGGAGGCTACACCTTC. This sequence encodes CSASRQGGYTF.

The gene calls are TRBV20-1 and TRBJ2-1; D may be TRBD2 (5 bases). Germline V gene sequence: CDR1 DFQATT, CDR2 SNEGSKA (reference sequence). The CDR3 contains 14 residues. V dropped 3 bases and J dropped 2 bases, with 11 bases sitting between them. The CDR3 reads CSARGRSPYNEQFF. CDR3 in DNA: TGCAGTGCTAGGGGGAGATCCCCCTACAATGAGCAGTTCTTC.

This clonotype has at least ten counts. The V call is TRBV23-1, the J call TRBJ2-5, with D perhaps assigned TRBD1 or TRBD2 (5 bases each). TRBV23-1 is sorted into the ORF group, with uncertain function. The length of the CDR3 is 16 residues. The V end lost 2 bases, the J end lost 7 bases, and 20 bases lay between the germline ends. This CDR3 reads CASSQDIPGRGPTQYF. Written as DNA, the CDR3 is TGCGCCAGCAGTCAAGATATTCCGGGACGCGGCCCGACCCAGTACTTC.

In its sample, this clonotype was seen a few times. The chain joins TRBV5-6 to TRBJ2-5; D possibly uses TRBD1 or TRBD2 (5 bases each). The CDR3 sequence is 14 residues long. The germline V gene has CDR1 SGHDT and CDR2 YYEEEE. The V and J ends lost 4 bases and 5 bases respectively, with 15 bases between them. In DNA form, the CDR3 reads TGTGCCAGCAGCCCCTTGTCCGGGACGGAGACCCAGTACTTC. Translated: CASSPLSGTETQYF.

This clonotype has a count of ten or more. The CDR3 is CASSTRQVYEQYF. DNA for the CDR3: TGTGCCAGCAGCACCAGACAAGTCTACGAGCAGTACTTC. The chain has TRBV5-6 and TRBJ2-7; D is unresolved. V gave up 4 bases and J gave up 3 bases, with 11 bases separating them. This CDR3 region has 13 residues. The germline gives CDR1 SGHDT, CDR2 YYEEEE.

CDR3 region: CSAIGLAARYEQYF. The CDR3 DNA is TGCAGTGCTATTGGACTAGCGGCACGCTACGAGCAGTACTTC. The chain links TRBV20-1 to TRBJ2-7; 10 bases are shared with TRBD2. Germline CDR1 reads DFQATT; CDR2 reads SNEGSKA (reference sequence). The J segment lost 3 bases and the V segment lost 4 bases, leaving 6 bases of the junction unmatched. The CDR3 is made up of 14 amino acids.

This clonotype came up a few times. This CDR3 is CASSSDRHGGRPYSPLHF. DNA of the CDR3: TGTGCCAGCAGCTCCGACCGCCACGGAGGACGACCTTATTCACCCCTCCACTTT. The V gene is TRBV9, the J gene TRBJ1-6, with no clear D. The germline CDR1 and CDR2 sequences are SGDLS and YYNGEE. The CDR3 is 18 residues long. V shed 4 bases and J shed 8 bases, with 25 bases lying between them.

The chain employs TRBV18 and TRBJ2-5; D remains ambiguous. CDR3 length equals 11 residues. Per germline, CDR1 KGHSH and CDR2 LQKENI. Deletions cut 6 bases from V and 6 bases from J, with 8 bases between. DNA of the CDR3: TGTGCCAGCTCCCAAAGCAAGACCCAGTACTTC. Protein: CASSQSKTQYF.

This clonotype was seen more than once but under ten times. The CDR3 sequence is CASSSRGFHEQYF. In DNA form, the CDR3 reads TGTGCCAGCAGTTCGCGCGGGTTTCACGAGCAGTACTTC. V and J are TRBV12-3 or TRBV12-4 and TRBJ2-7, with D possibly TRBD2 on 5 matching bases. This CDR3 has 13 amino acids. The V end was cut by 4 bases, the J end by 5 bases, with 12 bases between.

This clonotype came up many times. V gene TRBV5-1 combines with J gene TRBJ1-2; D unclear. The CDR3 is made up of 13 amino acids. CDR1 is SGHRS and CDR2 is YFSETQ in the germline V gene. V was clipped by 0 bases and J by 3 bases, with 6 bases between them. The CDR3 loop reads CASSLGRDYGYTF. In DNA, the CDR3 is TGCGCCAGCAGCTTGGGACGGGACTATGGCTACACCTTC.